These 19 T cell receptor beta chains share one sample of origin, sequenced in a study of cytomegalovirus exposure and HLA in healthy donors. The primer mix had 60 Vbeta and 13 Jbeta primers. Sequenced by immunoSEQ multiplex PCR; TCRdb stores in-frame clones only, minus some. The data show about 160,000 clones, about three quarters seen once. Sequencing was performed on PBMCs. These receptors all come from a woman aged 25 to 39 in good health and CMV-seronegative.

The CDR3 protein is CASSSMGGAQETQYF. CDR3 nucleotide sequence: TGCGCCAGCAGCTCCATGGGGGGGGCACAAGAGACCCAGTACTTC. The rearrangement joins TRBV5-1 to TRBJ2-5; D perhaps matches TRBD2 (7 bases). With 3 bases removed from V and 2 bases from J, the gap between germline ends came to 14 bases. The CDR3 totals 15 residues. Germline V gene data show CDR1 as SGHRS and CDR2 as YFSETQ.

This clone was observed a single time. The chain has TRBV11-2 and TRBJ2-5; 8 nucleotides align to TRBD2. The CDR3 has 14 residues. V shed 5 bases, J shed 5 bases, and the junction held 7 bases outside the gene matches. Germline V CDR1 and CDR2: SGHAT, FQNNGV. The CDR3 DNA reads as TGTGCCAGCAGCCCCTGGCGGGGGGCGGAGACCCAGTACTTC. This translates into CASSPWRGAETQYF.

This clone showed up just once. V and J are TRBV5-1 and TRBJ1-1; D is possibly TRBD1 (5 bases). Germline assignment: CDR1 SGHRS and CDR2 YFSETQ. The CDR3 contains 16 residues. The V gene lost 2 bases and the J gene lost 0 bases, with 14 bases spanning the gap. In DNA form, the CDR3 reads TGCGCCAGCAGCTTCACGGGGGTAGGAGTGAACACTGAAGCTTTCTTT. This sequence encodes CASSFTGVGVNTEAFF.

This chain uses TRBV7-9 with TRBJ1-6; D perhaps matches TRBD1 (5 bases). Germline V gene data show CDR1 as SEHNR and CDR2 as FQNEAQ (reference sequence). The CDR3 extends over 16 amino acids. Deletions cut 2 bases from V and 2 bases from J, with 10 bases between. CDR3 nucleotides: TGTGCCAGCAGCTTATTCTCAGGGACCTATAATTCACCCCTCCACTTT. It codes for CASSLFSGTYNSPLHF.

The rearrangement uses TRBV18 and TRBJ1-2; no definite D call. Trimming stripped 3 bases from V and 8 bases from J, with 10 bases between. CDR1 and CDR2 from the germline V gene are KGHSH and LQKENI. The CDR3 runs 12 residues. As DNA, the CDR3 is TGTGCCAGCTCACCCGTCCAGGTGGGCTACACCTTC. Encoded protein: CASSPVQVGYTF. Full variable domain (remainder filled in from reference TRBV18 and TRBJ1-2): NAGVMQNPRHLVRRRGQEARLRCSPMKGHSHVYWYRQLPEEGLKFMVYLQKENIIDESGMPKERFSAEFPKEGPSILRIQQVVRGDSAAYFCASSPVQVGYTFGSGTRLTVV.

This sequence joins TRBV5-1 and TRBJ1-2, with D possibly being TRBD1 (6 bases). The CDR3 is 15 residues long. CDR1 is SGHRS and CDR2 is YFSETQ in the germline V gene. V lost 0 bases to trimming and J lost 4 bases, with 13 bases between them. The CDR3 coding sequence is TGCGCCAGCAGCTTGGATGGGGGGGCGAGCTATGGCTACACCTTC. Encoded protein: CASSLDGGASYGYTF. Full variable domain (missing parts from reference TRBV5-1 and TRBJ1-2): KAGVTQTPRYLIKTRGQQVTLSCSPISGHRSVSWYQQTPGQGLQFLFEYFSETQRNKGNFPGRFSGRQFSNSRSEMNVSTLELGDSALYLCASSLDGGASYGYTFGSGTRLTVV.

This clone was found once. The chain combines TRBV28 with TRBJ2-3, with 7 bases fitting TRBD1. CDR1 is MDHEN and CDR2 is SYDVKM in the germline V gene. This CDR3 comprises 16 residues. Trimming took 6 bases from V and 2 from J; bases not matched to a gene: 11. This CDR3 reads CASSERTGGDTDTQYF. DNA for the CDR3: TGTGCCAGCAGCGAAAGGACAGGAGGAGACACAGATACGCAGTATTTT. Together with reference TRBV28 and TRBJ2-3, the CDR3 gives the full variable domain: DVKVTQSSRYLVKRTGEKVFLECVQDMDHENMFWYRQDPGLGLRLIYFSYDVKMKEKGDIPEGYSVSREKKERFSLILESASTNQTSMYLCASSERTGGDTDTQYFGPGTRLTVL.

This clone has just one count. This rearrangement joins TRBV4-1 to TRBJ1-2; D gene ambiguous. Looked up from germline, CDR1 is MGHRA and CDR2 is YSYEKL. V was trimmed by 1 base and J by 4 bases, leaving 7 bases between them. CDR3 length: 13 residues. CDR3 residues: CASSQGGTYGYTF. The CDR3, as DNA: TGCGCCAGCAGCCAAGGCGGAACCTATGGCTACACCTTC.

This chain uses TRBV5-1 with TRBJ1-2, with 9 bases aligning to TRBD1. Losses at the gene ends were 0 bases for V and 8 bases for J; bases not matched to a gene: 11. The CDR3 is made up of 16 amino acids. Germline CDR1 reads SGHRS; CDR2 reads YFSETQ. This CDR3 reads CASSLDPGQGSGGYTF. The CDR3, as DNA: TGCGCCAGCAGCTTGGATCCGGGACAGGGAAGTGGAGGCTACACCTTC.

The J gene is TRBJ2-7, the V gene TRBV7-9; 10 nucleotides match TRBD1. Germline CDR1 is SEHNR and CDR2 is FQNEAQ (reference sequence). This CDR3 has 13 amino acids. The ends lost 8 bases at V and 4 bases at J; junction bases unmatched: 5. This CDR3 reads CASSGTGEYEQYF. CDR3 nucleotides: TGTGCCAGCTCCGGGACAGGGGAATACGAGCAGTACTTC.

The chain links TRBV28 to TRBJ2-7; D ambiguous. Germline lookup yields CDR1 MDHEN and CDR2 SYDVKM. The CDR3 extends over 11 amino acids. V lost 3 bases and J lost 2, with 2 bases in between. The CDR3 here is CASSFTYEQYF. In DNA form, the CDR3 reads TGTGCCAGCAGTTTCACCTACGAGCAGTACTTC.

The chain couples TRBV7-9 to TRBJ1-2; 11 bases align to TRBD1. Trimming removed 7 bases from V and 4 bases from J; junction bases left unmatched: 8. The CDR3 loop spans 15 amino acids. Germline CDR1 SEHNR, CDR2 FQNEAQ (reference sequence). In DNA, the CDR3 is TGTGCCAGCACCACTTCCGGACAGGGGGCCTATGGCTACACCTTC. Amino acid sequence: CASTTSGQGAYGYTF.

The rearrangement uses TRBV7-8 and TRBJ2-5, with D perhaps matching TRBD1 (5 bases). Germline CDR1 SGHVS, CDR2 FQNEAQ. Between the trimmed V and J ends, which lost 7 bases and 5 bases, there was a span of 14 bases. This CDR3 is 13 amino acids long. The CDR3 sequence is CASTTWTRETQYF. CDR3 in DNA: TGTGCCAGCACCACGTGGACACGGGAGACCCAGTACTTC.

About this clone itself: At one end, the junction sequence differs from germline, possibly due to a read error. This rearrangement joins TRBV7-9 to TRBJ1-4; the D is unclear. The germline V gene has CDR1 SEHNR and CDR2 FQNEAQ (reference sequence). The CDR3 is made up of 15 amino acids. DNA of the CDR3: TGTTCCAGCAGCCCTCATAACGGGGTTGGTGAAAAACTGTTTTTT. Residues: CSSSPHNGVGEKLFF.

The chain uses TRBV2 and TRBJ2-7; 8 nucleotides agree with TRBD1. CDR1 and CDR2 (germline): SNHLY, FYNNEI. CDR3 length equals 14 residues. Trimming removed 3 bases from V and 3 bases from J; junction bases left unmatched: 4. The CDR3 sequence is CASSEGTGDYEQYF. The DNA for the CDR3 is TGTGCCAGCAGTGAGGGGACAGGCGACTACGAGCAGTACTTC.

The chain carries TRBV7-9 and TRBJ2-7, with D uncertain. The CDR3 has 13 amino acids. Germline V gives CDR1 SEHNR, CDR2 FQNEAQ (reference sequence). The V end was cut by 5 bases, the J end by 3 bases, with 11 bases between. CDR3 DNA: TGTGCCAGCAGCCCCGGGTCATTCTACGAGCAGTACTTC. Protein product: CASSPGSFYEQYF.

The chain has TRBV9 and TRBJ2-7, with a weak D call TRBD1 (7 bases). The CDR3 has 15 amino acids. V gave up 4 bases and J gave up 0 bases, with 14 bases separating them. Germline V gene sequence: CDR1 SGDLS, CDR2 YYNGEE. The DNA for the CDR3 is TGTGCCAGCAGCCCAGGGGGGTCCAGCTCCTACGAGCAGTACTTC. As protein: CASSPGGSSSYEQYF. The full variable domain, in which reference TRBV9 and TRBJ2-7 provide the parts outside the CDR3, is DSGVTQTPKHLITATGQRVTLRCSPRSGDLSVYWYQQSLDQGLQFLIQYYNGEERAKGNILERFSAQQFPDLHSELNLSSLELGDSALYFCASSPGGSSSYEQYFGPGTRLTVT.

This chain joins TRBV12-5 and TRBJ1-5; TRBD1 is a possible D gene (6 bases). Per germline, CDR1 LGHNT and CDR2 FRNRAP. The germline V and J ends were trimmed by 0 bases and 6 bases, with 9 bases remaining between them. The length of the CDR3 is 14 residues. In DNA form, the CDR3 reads TGTGCTAGTGGTTTGGTACAAGGGGGTCAGCCCCAGCATTTT. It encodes CASGLVQGGQPQHF. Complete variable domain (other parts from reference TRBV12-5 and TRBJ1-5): DARVTQTPRHKVTEMGQEVTMRCQPILGHNTVFWYRQTMMQGLELLAYFRNRAPLDDSGMPKDRFSAEMPDATLATLKIQPSEPRDSAVYFCASGLVQGGQPQHFGDGTRLSIL.

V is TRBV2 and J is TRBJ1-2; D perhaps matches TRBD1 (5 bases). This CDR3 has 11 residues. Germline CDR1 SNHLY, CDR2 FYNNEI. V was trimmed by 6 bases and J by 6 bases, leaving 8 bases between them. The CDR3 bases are TGTGCCAGCAGGGCAGGGCATGGCTACACCTTC. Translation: CASRAGHGYTF.